Each of the 21 T cell receptor beta chains below was sequenced from the same sample in a study of control samples from healthy donors and cancer patients. Clones were read by immunoSEQ multiplex PCR, and TCRdb kept only the in-frame ones, dropping some. The data hold 50,000 to 55,000 clones, with around 90% observed a single time. The sample consisted of PBMCs. These receptors originate from a man aged 60 to 69 with head and neck cancer.

The rearrangement links TRBV28 to TRBJ1-5, with 8 bases identical to TRBD1. V gave up 4 bases and J gave up 3 bases; unmatched junction bases: 11. The CDR3 totals 17 residues. The germline gives CDR1 MDHEN, CDR2 SYDVKM. DNA of the CDR3: TGTGCCAGCAGTTCCGAAGCTACAGGGGGGGACAATCAGCCCCAGCATTTT. Protein product: CASSSEATGGDNQPQHF.

V is TRBV11-2 and J is TRBJ1-5; TRBD1 is a possible D gene (6 bases). This CDR3 has 15 residues. Looked up from germline, CDR1 is SGHAT and CDR2 is FQNNGV. The V end lost 0 bases, the J end lost 5 bases, and 11 bases lay between the germline ends. The DNA of the CDR3 is TGTGCCAGCAGCTTAGATGGCTGGGGGCATCAGCCCCAGCATTTT. Translation gives CASSLDGWGHQPQHF. The full variable domain, completed using reference TRBV11-2 and TRBJ1-5, is EAGVAQSPRYKIIEKRQSVAFWCNPISGHATLYWYQQILGQGPKLLIQFQNNGVVDDSQLPKDRFSAERLKGVDSTLKIQPAKLEDSAVYLCASSLDGWGHQPQHFGDGTRLSIL.

The CDR3 DNA sequence: TGTGCCAGCAGTTCCCCGGACAGGTCGGGCGAGCAGTACTTC. Its protein is CASSSPDRSGEQYF. The rearrangement joins TRBV27 to TRBJ2-7; 7 positions match TRBD1. This CDR3 region has 14 residues. V lost 4 bases, J lost 6 bases, and 9 bases stayed unmatched. The germline V gene encodes CDR1 MNHEY and CDR2 SMNVEV (reference sequence).

The rearrangement uses TRBV2 and TRBJ1-2; possibly TRBD1 for D (5 bases). Germline V gene lookup returns CDR1 SNHLY and CDR2 FYNNEI. V was shortened by 5 bases and J by 3 bases, with 22 bases between the two germline ends. The CDR3 is made up of 17 amino acids. The CDR3 loop is CASSRDVSRLRDYGYTF. The CDR3 DNA reads TGTGCCAGCAGTCGGGACGTCAGCCGACTTCGGGACTATGGCTACACCTTC.

The V and J genes are TRBV11-2 and TRBJ2-1; perhaps D is TRBD1 or TRBD2 (5 bases each). The ends were cut back, 5 bases at V and 8 bases at J, with 31 bases in the middle. Germline V gene sequence: CDR1 SGHAT, CDR2 FQNNGV. The CDR3 has 19 amino acids. Here the CDR3 reads CASSQSRSRGAQAKDEQFF. The CDR3, as DNA: TGTGCCAGCAGCCAAAGCAGGAGCCGGGGCGCCCAGGCGAAAGATGAGCAGTTCTTC. Complete variable domain (other parts from reference TRBV11-2 and TRBJ2-1): EAGVAQSPRYKIIEKRQSVAFWCNPISGHATLYWYQQILGQGPKLLIQFQNNGVVDDSQLPKDRFSAERLKGVDSTLKIQPAKLEDSAVYLCASSQSRSRGAQAKDEQFFGPGTRLTVL.

The V gene is TRBV4-2, the J gene TRBJ2-1; 11 nucleotides match TRBD2. CDR3 length: 17 amino acids. Trimming took 1 base from V and 7 from J; bases not matched to a gene: 9. Germline V CDR1 and CDR2: LGHNA, YNFKEQ. The CDR3 region is CASSQVETSGVTNEQFF. Here the CDR3 DNA reads TGTGCCAGCAGCCAAGTAGAGACTAGCGGGGTCACGAATGAGCAGTTCTTC.

V gene TRBV9 combines with J gene TRBJ2-1; possible D gene TRBD2, 6 bases. This CDR3 has 15 amino acids. The ends were cut back, 3 bases at V and 5 bases at J, with 15 bases in the middle. From germline, CDR1 is SGDLS and CDR2 YYNGEE. Here the CDR3 DNA reads TGTGCCAGCAGCGCGCGGGGTTTCAGCGACAATGAGCAGTTCTTC. This translates into CASSARGFSDNEQFF.

The V and J genes are TRBV15 and TRBJ2-5; D is ambiguous. Trimming pared 8 bases from V and 4 bases from J, leaving 20 bases between. Per the germline V gene, CDR1 is LNHNV and CDR2 is YYDKDF (reference sequence). The CDR3 covers 15 residues. CDR3 in amino acids: CATARDRRPPETQYF. The CDR3 region has the DNA TGTGCCACCGCCCGCGACCGACGCCCTCCAGAGACCCAGTACTTC.

V gene TRBV27 combines with J gene TRBJ2-1; the match to TRBD2 covers 7 bases. The junction had 6 bases not matched to a gene; V was cut back by 4 bases and J by 0 bases. Germline values: CDR1 MNHEY, CDR2 SMNVEV (reference sequence). There are 16 residues in the CDR3. The CDR3 nucleotides read TGTGCCAGCAGTTCGCTACTAGCGCGCTCCTACAATGAGCAGTTCTTC. Translation: CASSSLLARSYNEQFF.

This clone was picked up one time. The CDR3 region is CTSILAGGPEEQFF. The DNA for the CDR3 is TGCACCAGCATACTAGCGGGAGGGCCGGAAGAGCAGTTCTTC. The chain joins TRBV1 to TRBJ2-1; no DNA check was done on the table's D call, TRBD2. TRBV1 is flagged as a pseudogene. This CDR3 has 14 residues.

The rearrangement joins TRBV6-5 to TRBJ2-1; perhaps TRBD2 as D (5 bases). The germline CDR1 and CDR2 sequences are MNHEY and SVGAGI. V was cut by 6 bases and J by 4 bases, with 10 bases left in between. The CDR3 length is 13 residues. The CDR3 here is CASSGLAYNEQFF. The CDR3 bases are TGTGCCAGCAGCGGTCTAGCTTACAATGAGCAGTTCTTC.

V is TRBV10-3 and J is TRBJ1-2, with TRBD1 as a possible D gene (5 bases). V lost 2 bases and J 8 bases, leaving 15 bases between the germline ends. Germline CDR1 ENHRY, CDR2 SYGVKD. CDR3 length equals 14 residues. CDR3 nucleotides: TGTGCCATCAGTGAGCGGACACCCTCGATGGGCTACACCTTC. Residues: CAISERTPSMGYTF.

This clone was observed a few times. CDR3: CATSREGQGHQPQHF. The CDR3 DNA sequence: TGTGCCACCAGCAGGGAGGGACAGGGACATCAGCCCCAGCATTTT. V gene TRBV15 combines with J gene TRBJ1-5; TRBD1 aligns across 9 bases. This CDR3 comprises 15 residues. Per germline, CDR1 LNHNV and CDR2 YYDKDF (reference sequence). J lost 5 bases, V lost 3 bases, and 5 bases had no gene match. The full variable domain, completed using reference TRBV15 and TRBJ1-5, is DAMVIQNPRYQVTQFGKPVTLSCSQTLNHNVMYWYQQKSSQAPKLLFHYYDKDFNNEADTPDNFQSRRPNTSFCFLDIRSPGLGDTAMYLCATSREGQGHQPQHFGDGTRLSIL.

The V and J genes are TRBV27 and TRBJ2-5; tentatively, D is TRBD1 (5 bases). CDR3 length: 13 amino acids. Per the germline V gene, CDR1 is MNHEY and CDR2 is SMNVEV (reference sequence). Trimming removed 5 bases at V and 4 bases at J, with 11 bases between. The CDR3, as DNA: TGTGCCAGCAGTCCCAGGGTAGGAGAGACCCAGTACTTC. It specifies CASSPRVGETQYF.

This clone was observed a single time. This sequence joins TRBV18 and TRBJ2-2; D might be TRBD2 (6 bases). Trimming shortened V by 2 bases and J by 1 base, and 11 bases separated the two germline ends. This CDR3 spans 16 amino acids. Germline V CDR1 and CDR2: KGHSH, LQKENI. CDR3 bases: TGTGCCAGCTCACCAATTGGGGGGATGAACACCGGGGAGCTGTTTTTT. Its protein is CASSPIGGMNTGELFF.

V and J are TRBV6-6 and TRBJ2-1, with 7 positions matching TRBD2. The germline V gene encodes CDR1 MNHNY and CDR2 SVGAGI (reference sequence). The CDR3 spans 18 residues. The V and J ends lost 5 bases and 3 bases, in that order; junction bases with no gene match: 16. CDR3: CASSPSVRLARNYNEQFF. In DNA form, the CDR3 reads TGTGCCAGCAGTCCCTCAGTACGACTAGCCCGAAACTACAATGAGCAGTTCTTC.

The chain carries TRBV19 and TRBJ1-1, with unresolved D. Trimming left V 7 bases short and J 1 base short, with 4 bases between. The CDR3 length is 11 residues. The germline V gene encodes CDR1 LNHDA and CDR2 SQIVND (reference sequence). The CDR3 reads CASKKNTEAFF. The CDR3 DNA follows: TGTGCCAGTAAGAAGAACACTGAAGCTTTCTTT.

The chain joins TRBV4-3 to TRBJ2-2, with 10 bases matching TRBD2. CDR3 length: 17 residues. CDR1 and CDR2 from the germline V gene are LGHNA and YSLEER. J gave up 5 bases and V 1 base, and 7 bases lay outside the gene matches. Written as DNA, the CDR3 is TGCGCCAGCAGCCAAGTTATAGCGGGAGGAGAGACCGGGGAGCTGTTTTTT. This sequence encodes CASSQVIAGGETGELFF.

The genes are TRBV27 and TRBJ1-5, with D possibly being TRBD1 (5 bases). This CDR3 is 16 amino acids long. The germline CDR1 and CDR2 sequences are MNHEY and SMNVEV (reference sequence). Trimming shortened V by 0 bases and J by 5 bases, and 14 bases separated the two germline ends. The chain's CDR3 is CASSLSGAGRDQPQHF. As DNA, the CDR3 is TGTGCCAGCAGTTTATCCGGGGCAGGGAGGGATCAGCCCCAGCATTTT.

This chain joins TRBV10-3 and TRBJ2-1; 8 nucleotides agree with TRBD2. The CDR3 covers 13 residues. Germline lookup yields CDR1 ENHRY and CDR2 SYGVKD. V gave up 8 bases and J gave up 8 bases; unmatched junction bases: 8. The CDR3 DNA is TGTGCCATCGGAAGCGGGGGCGGCGATGAGCAGTTCTTC. It translates to CAIGSGGGDEQFF.

A single count supports this clone. This chain connects TRBV10-3 to TRBJ2-2, with 11 bases matching TRBD2. V lost 0 bases and J lost 8; bases outside the gene matches: 2. The germline gives CDR1 ENHRY, CDR2 SYGVKD. The CDR3 contains 15 residues. Here the CDR3 DNA reads TGTGCCATCAGTGAGTCGACTAGCGGGAAAGGGGAGCTGTTTTTT. Translating it yields CAISESTSGKGELFF.